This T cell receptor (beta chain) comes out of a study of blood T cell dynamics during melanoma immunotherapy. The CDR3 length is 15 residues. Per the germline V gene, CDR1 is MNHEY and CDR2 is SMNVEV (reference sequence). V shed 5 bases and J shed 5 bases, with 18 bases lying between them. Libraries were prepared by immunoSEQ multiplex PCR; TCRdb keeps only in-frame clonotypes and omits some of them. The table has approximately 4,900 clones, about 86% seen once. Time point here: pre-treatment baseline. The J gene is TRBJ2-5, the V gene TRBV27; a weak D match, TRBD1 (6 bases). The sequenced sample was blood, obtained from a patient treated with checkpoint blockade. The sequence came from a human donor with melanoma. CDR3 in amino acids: CASSGVDSGRETQYF. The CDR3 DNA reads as TGTGCCAGCAGTGGAGTGGACAGTGGGCGGGAGACCCAGTACTTC.